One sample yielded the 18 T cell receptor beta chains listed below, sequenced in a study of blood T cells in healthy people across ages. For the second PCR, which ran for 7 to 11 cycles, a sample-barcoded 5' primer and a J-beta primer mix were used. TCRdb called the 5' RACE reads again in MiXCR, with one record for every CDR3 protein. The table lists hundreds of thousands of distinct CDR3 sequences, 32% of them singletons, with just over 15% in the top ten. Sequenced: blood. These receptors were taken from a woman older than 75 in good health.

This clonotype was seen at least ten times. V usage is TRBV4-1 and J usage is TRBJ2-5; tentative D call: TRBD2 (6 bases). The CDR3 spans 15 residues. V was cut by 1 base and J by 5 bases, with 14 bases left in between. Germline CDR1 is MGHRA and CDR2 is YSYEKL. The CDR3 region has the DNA TGCGCCAGCAGCCAAGGCCCGGGAGCGGGTGAGACCCAGTACTTC. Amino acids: CASSQGPGAGETQYF.

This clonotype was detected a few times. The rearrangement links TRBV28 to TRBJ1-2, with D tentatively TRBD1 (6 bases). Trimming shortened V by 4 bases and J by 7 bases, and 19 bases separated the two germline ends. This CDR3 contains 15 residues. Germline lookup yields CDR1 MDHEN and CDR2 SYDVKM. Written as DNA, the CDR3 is TGTGCCAGCAGTTACCGAATACAGGGAACAGCTGGCTACACCTTC. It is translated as CASSYRIQGTAGYTF.

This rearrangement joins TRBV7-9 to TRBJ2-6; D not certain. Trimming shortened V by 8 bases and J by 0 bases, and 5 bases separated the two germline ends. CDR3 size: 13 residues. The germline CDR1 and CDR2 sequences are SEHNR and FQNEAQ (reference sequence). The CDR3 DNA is TGTGCCAGCCTGAGCTCTGGGGCCAACGTCCTGACTTTC. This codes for CASLSSGANVLTF.

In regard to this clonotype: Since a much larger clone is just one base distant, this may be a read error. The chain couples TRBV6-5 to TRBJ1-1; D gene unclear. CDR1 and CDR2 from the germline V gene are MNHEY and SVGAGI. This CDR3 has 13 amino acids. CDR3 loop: CASSRMGNTGAFF. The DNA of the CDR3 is TGTGCCAGCAGCCGAATGGGGAACACTGGAGCTTTCTTT.

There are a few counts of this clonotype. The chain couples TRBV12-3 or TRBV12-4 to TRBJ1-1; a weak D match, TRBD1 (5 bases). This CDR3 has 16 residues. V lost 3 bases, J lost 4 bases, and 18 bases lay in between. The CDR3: CASSFVGGWGGTEAFF. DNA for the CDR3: TGTGCCAGCAGTTTCGTCGGGGGGTGGGGTGGCACTGAAGCTTTCTTT.

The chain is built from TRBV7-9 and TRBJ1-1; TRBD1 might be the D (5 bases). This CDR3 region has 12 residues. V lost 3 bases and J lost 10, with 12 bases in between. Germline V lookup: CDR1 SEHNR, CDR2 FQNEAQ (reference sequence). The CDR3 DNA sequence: TGTGCCAGCAGCTTGGGTGGGGGGGGAGCTTTCTTT. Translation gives CASSLGGGGAFF.

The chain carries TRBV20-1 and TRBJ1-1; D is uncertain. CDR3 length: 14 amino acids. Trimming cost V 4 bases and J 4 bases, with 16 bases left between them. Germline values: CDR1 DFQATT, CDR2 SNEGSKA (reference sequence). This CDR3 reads CSATLPGGGTEAFF. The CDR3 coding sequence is TGCAGTGCTACCCTGCCGGGAGGCGGCACTGAAGCTTTCTTT.

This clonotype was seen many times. The CDR3 loop is CASSQGSSRETQYF. For the CDR3, the DNA is TGTGCCAGCAGCCAAGGGTCTAGTCGCGAGACCCAGTACTTC. The chain uses TRBV3-1 and TRBJ2-5; unclear D gene. This CDR3 is 14 amino acids long. Per germline, CDR1 LGHDT and CDR2 YNNKEL (reference sequence). The ends were cut back, 1 base at V and 5 bases at J, with 11 bases in the middle.

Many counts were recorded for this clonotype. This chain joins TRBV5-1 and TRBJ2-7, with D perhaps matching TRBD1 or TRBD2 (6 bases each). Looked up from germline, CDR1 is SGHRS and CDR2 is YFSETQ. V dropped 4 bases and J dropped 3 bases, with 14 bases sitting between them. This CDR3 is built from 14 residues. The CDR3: CASSGGTYYYEQYF. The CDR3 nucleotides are TGCGCCAGCAGCGGCGGGACATACTACTACGAGCAGTACTTC.

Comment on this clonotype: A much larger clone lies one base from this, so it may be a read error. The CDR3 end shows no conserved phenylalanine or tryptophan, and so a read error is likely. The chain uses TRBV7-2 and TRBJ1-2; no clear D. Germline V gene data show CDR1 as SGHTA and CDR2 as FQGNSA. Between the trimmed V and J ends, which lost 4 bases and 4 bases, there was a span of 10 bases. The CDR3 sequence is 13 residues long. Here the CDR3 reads CASSSRRSYGYTL. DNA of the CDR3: TGTGCCAGCAGCTCCCGGCGGTCCTATGGCTACACCTTA.

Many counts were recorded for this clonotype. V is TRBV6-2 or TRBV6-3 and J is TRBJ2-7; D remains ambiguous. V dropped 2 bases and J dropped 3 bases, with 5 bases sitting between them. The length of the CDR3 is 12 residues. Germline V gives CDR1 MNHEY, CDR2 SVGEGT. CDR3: CASSYGRYEQYF. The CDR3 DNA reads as TGTGCCAGCAGTTACGGCCGCTACGAGCAGTACTTC.

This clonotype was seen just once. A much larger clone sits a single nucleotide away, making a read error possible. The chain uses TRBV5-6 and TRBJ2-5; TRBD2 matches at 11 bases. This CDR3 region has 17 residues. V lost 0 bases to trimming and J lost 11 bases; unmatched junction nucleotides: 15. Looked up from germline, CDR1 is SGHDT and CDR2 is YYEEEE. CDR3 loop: CASSLEVSGGAYNEQYF. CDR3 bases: TGTGCCAGCAGCTTGGAGGTTAGCGGGGGGGCCTACAATGAGCAGTACTTC.

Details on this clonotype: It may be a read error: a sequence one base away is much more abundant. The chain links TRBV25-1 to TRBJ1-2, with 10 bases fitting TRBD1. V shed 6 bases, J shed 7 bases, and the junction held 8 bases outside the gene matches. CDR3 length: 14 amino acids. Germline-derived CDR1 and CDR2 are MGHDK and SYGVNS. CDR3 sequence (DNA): TGTGCCAGCAGCGACATGGGACAGGGGTGTGGCTACACCTTC. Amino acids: CASSDMGQGCGYTF.

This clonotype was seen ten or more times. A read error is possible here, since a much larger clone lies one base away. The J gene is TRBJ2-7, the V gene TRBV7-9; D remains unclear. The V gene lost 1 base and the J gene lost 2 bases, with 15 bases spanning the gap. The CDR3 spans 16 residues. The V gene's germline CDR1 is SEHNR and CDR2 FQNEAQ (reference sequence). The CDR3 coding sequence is TGTGCCAGCAGCTTAGTCGGGTTATCTTCCACCTACGAGCAGTACTTC. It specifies CASSLVGLSSTYEQYF.

CDR3 in DNA: TGCAGTGCTAGCCCGCGAAACTCCTACAATGAGCAGTACTTC. Translation gives CSASPRNSYNEQYF. The J gene is TRBJ2-1, the V gene TRBV20-1; no reliable D call. The assigned J gene may be wrong: the sequence end matches TRBJ2-7 better. The CDR3 spans 14 residues. Germline CDR1 and CDR2: DFQATT and SNEGSKA (reference sequence).

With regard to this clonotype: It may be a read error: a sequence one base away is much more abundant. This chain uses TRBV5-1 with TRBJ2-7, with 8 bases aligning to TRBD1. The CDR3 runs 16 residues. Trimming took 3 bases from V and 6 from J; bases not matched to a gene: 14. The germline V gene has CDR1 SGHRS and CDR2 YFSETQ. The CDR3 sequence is CASSWGSRTGPPEQYF. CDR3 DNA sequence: TGCGCCAGCAGCTGGGGGTCAAGGACAGGGCCACCCGAGCAGTACTTC.

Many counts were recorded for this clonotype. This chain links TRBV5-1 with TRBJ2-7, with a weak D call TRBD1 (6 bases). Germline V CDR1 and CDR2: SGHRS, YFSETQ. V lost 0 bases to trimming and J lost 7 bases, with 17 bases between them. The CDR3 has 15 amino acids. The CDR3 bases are TGCGCCAGCAGCTTGGTTGGGGGCGGCCTTAGGGAGCAGTACTTC. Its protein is CASSLVGGGLREQYF. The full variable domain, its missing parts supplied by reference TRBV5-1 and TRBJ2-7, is KAGVTQTPRYLIKTRGQQVTLSCSPISGHRSVSWYQQTPGQGLQFLFEYFSETQRNKGNFPGRFSGRQFSNSRSEMNVSTLELGDSALYLCASSLVGGGLREQYFGPGTRLTVT.

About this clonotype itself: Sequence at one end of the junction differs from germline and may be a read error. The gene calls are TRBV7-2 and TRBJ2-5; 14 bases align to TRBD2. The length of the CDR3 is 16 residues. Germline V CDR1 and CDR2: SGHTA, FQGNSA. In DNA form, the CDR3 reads TGCGCCAGCAGCACCGGGACTAGCGGGGGTCAGGGGACCCAGTACTTC. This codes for CASSTGTSGGQGTQYF. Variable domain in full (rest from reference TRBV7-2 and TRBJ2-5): GAGVSQSPSNKVTEKGKDVELRCDPISGHTALYWYRQSLGQGLEFLIYFQGNSAPDKSGLPSDRFSAERTGGSVSTLTIQRTQQEDSAVYLCASSTGTSGGQGTQYFGPGTRLLVL.